The entry below describes one TCR beta chain. The CDR3 extends over 14 amino acids. V was pared by 4 bases and J by 8 bases, with 15 bases between. CDR1 is MNHEY, CDR2 SMNVEV, per germline (reference sequence). TCRdb's copy holds only in-frame clones and misses some; the assay was immunoSEQ multiplex PCR. Of around 110,000 clones in the sample, 85% to 90% were seen once. The sample belongs to a study of control samples from healthy donors and cancer patients. Sequencing used PBMCs. The source of this sequence is a woman in her forties or fifties with colorectal cancer. This chain links TRBV27 with TRBJ2-4; the D gene is possibly TRBD1 (6 bases). The CDR3 spells CASSSYRVLDIQYF. In nucleotides, the CDR3 is TGTGCCAGCAGTTCCTACAGGGTATTGGACATTCAGTACTTC.